One and the same sample provided the 8 T cell receptor beta chains below, sequenced in a study of T cells expressing NK-cell markers. After re-calling the 5' RACE reads, TCRdb lists one entry per CDR3 protein, DNA absent. The sample features a few hundred thousand distinct CDR3 sequences, with roughly 5.2% in its top ten. What was sequenced was blood T cells: a sorted CD56 or NKG2C T cell subset, CD4+ or CD8+ T cells, or bulk PBMC T cells (not recorded which). The origin of the receptors is a man aged 18 to 69 in good health.

V is TRBV19 and J is TRBJ2-1; TCRdb's D gene call, TRBD2, goes unchecked for lack of DNA. Germline CDR1 is LNHDA and CDR2 is SQIVND (reference sequence). This CDR3 is 16 amino acids long. The CDR3: CASSPRGGLAGNEQFF. The full variable domain, completed using reference TRBV19 and TRBJ2-1, is DGGITQSPKYLFRKEGQNVTLSCEQNLNHDAMYWYRQDPGQGLRLIYYSQIVNDFQKGDIAEGYSVSREKKESFPLTVTSAQKNPTAFYLCASSPRGGLAGNEQFFGPGTRLTVL.

The V and J genes are TRBV20-1 and TRBJ2-6. The CDR3 consists of 17 residues. Germline V CDR1 and CDR2: DFQATT, SNEGSKA (reference sequence). This chain's CDR3 is CSARDLVVNSGANVLTF.

V is TRBV3-1 and J is TRBJ1-6; as DNA is missing, the TRBD1 call by TCRdb cannot be tested. Germline V gene lookup returns CDR1 LGHDT and CDR2 YNNKEL (reference sequence). There are 14 residues in the CDR3. CDR3 protein: CASSGTAYNSPLHF.

The rearrangement uses TRBV5-1 and TRBJ1-2; TCRdb reports TRBD1, a call that lacks DNA to check it against. In germline, CDR1 is SGHRS, CDR2 YFSETQ. The CDR3 totals 16 residues. This CDR3 reads CASSLDPRDRVYGYTF.

The rearrangement uses TRBV20-1 and TRBJ1-5. The CDR3 is 12 amino acids. Germline lookup yields CDR1 DFQATT and CDR2 SNEGSKA (reference sequence). The CDR3 sequence is CSAGRTNQPQHF.

The J gene is TRBJ1-1, the V gene TRBV7-9. This CDR3 contains 15 residues. Germline CDR1 and CDR2: SEHNR and FQNEAQ (reference sequence). The CDR3 reads CASSPIRRSNTEAFF.

This sequence joins TRBV7-2 and TRBJ1-6. This CDR3 spans 15 amino acids. The germline gives CDR1 SGHTA, CDR2 FQGNSA. The CDR3: CASSERHTVRSPLHF.

The chain couples TRBV6-2 or TRBV6-3 to TRBJ2-7; TCRdb lists TRBD1, though no DNA is available to test this call. CDR3 length: 16 residues. The germline gives CDR1 MNHEY, CDR2 SVGEGT. The CDR3 is CASRSPGTGISYEQYF.